The clone carrying this T cell receptor beta chain appeared a single time. Its matching antigen is unknown. Clones were read by immunoSEQ multiplex PCR, and TCRdb kept only the in-frame ones, dropping some. The sample includes 60,000 to 70,000 clones, over 75% of them seen just once. This entry is derived from a study of T cell responses to AZD1222 COVID-19 vaccine. Whole-study results and caveats: The study sampled repertoires only after the peak T cell response.

The source was peripheral blood, collected on day 0 of AZD1222 vaccination. This sequence originates from an adult in good health.

Written as DNA, the CDR3 is TGTGCCAGCAGCCAATTTGCCGGCTACACCTTC. This translates into CASSQFAGYTF. V and J are TRBV3-1 (or the pseudogene TRBV3-2) and TRBJ1-2; no firm D call. CDR1 is LGHDT and CDR2 is YNNKEL in the germline V gene (reference sequence). Trimming took 2 bases from V and 8 from J, leaving 6 bases between them. The CDR3 consists of 11 residues.